This paragraph reports one T cell receptor (beta chain). This sample stems from a study of blood T cell repertoires in COVID-19. V trimming: 0 bases; J trimming: 6 bases; junction bases outside the gene matches: 6. The CDR3 sequence is 16 residues long. Germline CDR1 is LGHNA and CDR2 is YNFKEQ. Assay: immunoSEQ multiplex PCR; the TCRdb copy retains only in-frame clones and omits some. Of some 60,000 clones listed, about 76% are singletons. The sequencing sample was made of peripheral blood. The TCR sequence derives from a woman older than 75 with active or convalescent COVID-19. This chain connects TRBV4-2 to TRBJ2-3, with 10 bases aligning to TRBD2. The CDR3: CASSQDYSGGWDTQYF. The CDR3 bases are TGTGCCAGCAGCCAAGATTATAGCGGGGGGTGGGATACGCAGTATTTT.